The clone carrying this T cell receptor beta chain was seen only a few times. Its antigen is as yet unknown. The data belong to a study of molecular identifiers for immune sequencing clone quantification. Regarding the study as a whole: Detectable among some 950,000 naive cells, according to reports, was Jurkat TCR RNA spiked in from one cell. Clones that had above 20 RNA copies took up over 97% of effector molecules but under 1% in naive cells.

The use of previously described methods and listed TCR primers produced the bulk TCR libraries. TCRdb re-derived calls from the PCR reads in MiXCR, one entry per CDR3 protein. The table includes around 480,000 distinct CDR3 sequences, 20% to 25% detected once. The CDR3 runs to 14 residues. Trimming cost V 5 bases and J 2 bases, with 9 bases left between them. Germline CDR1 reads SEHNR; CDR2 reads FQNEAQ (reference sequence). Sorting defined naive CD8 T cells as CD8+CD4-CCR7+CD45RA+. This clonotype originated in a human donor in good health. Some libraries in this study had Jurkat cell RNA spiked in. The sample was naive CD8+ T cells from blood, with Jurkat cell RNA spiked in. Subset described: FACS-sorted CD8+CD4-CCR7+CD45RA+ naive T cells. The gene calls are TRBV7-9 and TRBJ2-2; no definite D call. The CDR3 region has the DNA TGTGCCAGCAGCCCCGTACTTAACACCGGGGAGCTGTTTTTT. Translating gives CASSPVLNTGELFF.